This section outlines one T cell receptor (beta chain) sequence together with its context. Antigen: not known. TCRdb re-called the RT-PCR reads through MiXCR, storing one row per CDR3 protein. The table records about 480,000 distinct CDR3 sequences, roughly 25% of them present only once. The record originates from a study of response to subunit inactivated influenza vaccine. The length of the CDR3 is 16 residues. V trimming: 6 bases; J trimming: 0 bases; junction bases outside the gene matches: 8. Germline V gives CDR1 MDHEN, CDR2 SYDVKM. Study results and caveats: Seasonal influenza vaccination, on each occasion, was suggested by the authors to recruit few new T cells.

The TCR was taken from a man aged 45 to 65 who received an inactivated influenza vaccine. Sample: CD4+ T cells sorted from PBMCs, taken around 5 days after vaccination. The genes are TRBV28 and TRBJ2-7, with 10 positions matching TRBD1. The CDR3 sequence is CASSSPGQGNSYEQYF. The CDR3 region has the DNA TGTGCCAGCAGCTCTCCGGGACAGGGGAACTCCTACGAGCAGTACTTC. The variable domain in full, completed from reference TRBV28 and TRBJ2-7, reads DVKVTQSSRYLVKRTGEKVFLECVQDMDHENMFWYRQDPGLGLRLIYFSYDVKMKEKGDIPEGYSVSREKKERFSLILESASTNQTSMYLCASSSPGQGNSYEQYFGPGTRLTVT.